This entry lists 27 T cell receptor beta chains sequenced from one sample in a study of shared clonotypes between healthy human individuals (dated by TCRdb to between 2020 and 2021). Receptor amplification or capture employed the immunoSEQ multiplex PCR assay. In its TCRdb copy, this immuneACCESS table keeps in-frame sequences only and misses some clones. Where compared with another copy, unresolved V genes explain less than half of these, and the others have no known cause. Here the sample has some 1.5 million clones; around 98% occur a single time. The top ten clonotypes cover 0.45% of the sample. What was sequenced was naive CD4+ T cells sorted from blood. In the paper's terms, the cell subset or site label means: CD45RA+ positively selected. Source of these receptors: a man aged 25-45 years in good health.

The chain links TRBV19 to TRBJ2-1; tentatively, D is TRBD1 or TRBD2 (5 bases each). Germline V gives CDR1 LNHDA, CDR2 SQIVND (reference sequence). Trimming took off 3 bases at V and 10 bases at J, with 7 bases between the two ends. The CDR3 length is 11 residues. The CDR3 sequence: CASSIWGEQFF. DNA for the CDR3: TGTGCCAGTAGTATTTGGGGGGAGCAGTTCTTC.

The chain uses TRBV5-8 and TRBJ2-1, with 9 bases fitting TRBD2. The CDR3 consists of 16 residues. Germline CDR1 and CDR2: SGHTS and YDEGEE. V shed 0 bases and J 7 bases; nucleotides not matched to a gene: 8. For the CDR3, the DNA is TGTGCCAGCAGCTTGGACGCGGGAGGGCGGGGGAATGAGCAGTTCTTC. Its protein is CASSLDAGGRGNEQFF.

The chain uses TRBV27 and TRBJ2-1; D uncertain. CDR1 is MNHEY and CDR2 is SMNVEV in the germline V gene (reference sequence). The CDR3 loop spans 11 amino acids. V was pared by 8 bases and J by 1 base, with 3 bases between. The CDR3, as DNA: TGTGCCAGCCAGTCCTACAATGAGCAGTTCTTC. It specifies CASQSYNEQFF.

The V gene is TRBV7-6, the J gene TRBJ2-1; 10 nucleotides align to TRBD2. Germline loops: CDR1 SGHVS, CDR2 FNYEAQ. The CDR3 length is 15 residues. Trimming cost V 5 bases and J 7 bases; bases outside gene matches: 8. The CDR3 DNA sequence: TGTGCCAGCAGCCCTCTAGCGGGAGCAAAAAATGAGCAGTTCTTC. Translated, it gives CASSPLAGAKNEQFF.

The chain has TRBV5-1 and TRBJ2-3; D may be TRBD2 (6 bases). This CDR3 contains 15 residues. CDR1 and CDR2 from the germline V gene are SGHRS and YFSETQ. Trimming took 0 bases from V and 4 from J, leaving 12 bases between them. CDR3 DNA sequence: TGCGCCAGCAGCTTGGACGGGAGTAGTTCAGATACGCAGTATTTT. This codes for CASSLDGSSSDTQYF.

This chain links TRBV14 with TRBJ1-1; unclear D gene. This CDR3 is built from 13 residues. Between the trimmed V and J ends, which lost 0 bases and 7 bases, there was a span of 9 bases. The germline V gene has CDR1 SGHDN and CDR2 FVKESK. For the CDR3, the DNA is TGTGCCAGCAGCCAAGATAGAGCCGTTGAAGCTTTCTTT. Residues: CASSQDRAVEAFF.

This sequence joins TRBV7-8 and TRBJ1-5; no clear D gene. Germline V CDR1 and CDR2: SGHVS, FQNEAQ. CDR3 size: 14 residues. V lost 2 bases and J lost 2, with 7 bases in between. For the CDR3, the DNA is TGTGCCAGCAGCTTACTCGGGGGCAATCAGCCCCAGCATTTT. This translates into CASSLLGGNQPQHF. The variable domain in full, with the rest retrieved from reference TRBV7-8 and TRBJ1-5, is GAGVSQSPRYKVAKRGQDVALRCDPISGHVSLFWYQQALGQGPEFLTYFQNEAQLDKSGLPSDRFFAERPEGSVSTLKIQRTQQEDSAVYLCASSLLGGNQPQHFGDGTRLSIL.

The count of this clone is one. The chain recombines TRBV29-1 with TRBJ2-1; no firm D call. The CDR3 loop spans 12 amino acids. Germline V CDR1 and CDR2: SQVTM, ANQGSEA. Between the trimmed V and J ends, which lost 7 bases and 1 base, there was a span of 8 bases. DNA for the CDR3: TGCAGCGCTTCGTCTTCCTACAATGAGCAGTTCTTC. It is translated as CSASSSYNEQFF.

The chain links TRBV18 to TRBJ2-7; no clear D. CDR3 length equals 13 residues. V was trimmed by 4 bases and J by 2 bases, leaving 9 bases between them. Germline V CDR1 and CDR2: KGHSH, LQKENI. CDR3 coding DNA: TGTGCCAGCTCACAGACTCCGACCTACGAGCAGTACTTC. It specifies CASSQTPTYEQYF. Combining the CDR3 with reference TRBV18 and TRBJ2-7 gives the whole variable domain NAGVMQNPRHLVRRRGQEARLRCSPMKGHSHVYWYRQLPEEGLKFMVYLQKENIIDESGMPKERFSAEFPKEGPSILRIQQVVRGDSAAYFCASSQTPTYEQYFGPGTRLTVT.

V gene TRBV28 combines with J gene TRBJ2-7; D not resolved. Germline assignment: CDR1 MDHEN and CDR2 SYDVKM. Trimming stripped 8 bases from V and 5 bases from J, with 16 bases between. This CDR3 has 13 residues. For the CDR3, the DNA is TGTGCCAGCTCCCCTGTTCATCAGGACGAGCAGTACTTC. It specifies CASSPVHQDEQYF.

The chain employs TRBV18 and TRBJ2-7, with no clear D. Germline V gene sequence: CDR1 KGHSH, CDR2 LQKENI. The CDR3 spans 15 residues. Trimming cost V 3 bases and J 1 base, with 13 bases left between them. The CDR3 coding sequence is TGTGCCAGCTCACCGTCCCGGCAGACGTCCTACGAGCAGTACTTC. This encodes CASSPSRQTSYEQYF.

The V gene is TRBV5-1, the J gene TRBJ2-1, with D possibly being TRBD2 (6 bases). Germline CDR1 and CDR2: SGHRS and YFSETQ. The CDR3 loop spans 14 amino acids. The V gene lost 6 bases and the J gene lost 1 base, with 11 bases spanning the gap. CDR3 nucleotide sequence: TGCGCCAGCACCCAGAGCGGGTCCTACAATGAGCAGTTCTTC. Translated, it gives CASTQSGSYNEQFF.

J is TRBJ2-1 and V is TRBV5-1; TRBD1 is a possible D gene (6 bases). Germline V gene data show CDR1 as SGHRS and CDR2 as YFSETQ. CDR3 length equals 18 residues. The V gene lost 0 bases and the J gene lost 0 bases, with 16 bases spanning the gap. Written as DNA, the CDR3 is TGCGCCAGCAGCTTGGGAGGGACACCCCAACGCTCCTACAATGAGCAGTTCTTC. Encoded protein: CASSLGGTPQRSYNEQFF.

The chain uses TRBV30 and TRBJ1-2; TRBD1 matches 7 bases. Germline-derived CDR1 and CDR2 are GTSNPN and SVGIG (reference sequence). CDR3 length: 14 residues. V was clipped by 3 bases and J by 6 bases; unmatched bases: 10. The CDR3 spells CAWRRRDRYDGYTF. For the CDR3, the DNA is TGTGCCTGGAGGCGGCGGGACAGATACGATGGCTACACCTTC.

The chain has TRBV19 and TRBJ1-2; maybe TRBD1 (5 bases). V lost 3 bases, J lost 2 bases, and 13 bases lay in between. Per the germline V gene, CDR1 is LNHDA and CDR2 is SQIVND (reference sequence). This CDR3 comprises 15 residues. The CDR3 here is CASSIFREANYGYTF. The CDR3 nucleotides are TGTGCCAGTAGTATCTTCAGGGAAGCCAACTATGGCTACACCTTC.

The chain has TRBV5-1 and TRBJ2-7, with 9 bases matching TRBD2. After removal of 4 bases from V and 2 bases from J, the junction contained 7 bases not matched to a gene. This CDR3 is 15 amino acids long. Germline lookup yields CDR1 SGHRS and CDR2 YFSETQ. The CDR3 DNA reads TGCGCCAGCAGCCGTAGCGGGAGCCCCGCCTACGAGCAGTACTTC. Its protein product is CASSRSGSPAYEQYF. Using reference TRBV5-1 and TRBJ2-7 for the parts outside the CDR3, the full variable domain is KAGVTQTPRYLIKTRGQQVTLSCSPISGHRSVSWYQQTPGQGLQFLFEYFSETQRNKGNFPGRFSGRQFSNSRSEMNVSTLELGDSALYLCASSRSGSPAYEQYFGPGTRLTVT.

This clone was observed once. CDR3 nucleotide sequence: TGCGCCAGCAGCTTGGACGCGCGGACTAGCGGGAGCAATGAGCAGTTCTTC. Translated, it gives CASSLDARTSGSNEQFF. The genes are TRBV5-1 and TRBJ2-1; 13 positions match TRBD2. This CDR3 spans 17 amino acids. J was trimmed by 6 bases and V by 0 bases; bases with no gene match: 6. Germline V gene sequence: CDR1 SGHRS, CDR2 YFSETQ.

The CDR3 spells CASTLTGSSYNEQFF. The CDR3 bases are TGTGCCAGCACCCTAACAGGTTCTTCCTACAATGAGCAGTTCTTC. The V gene is TRBV13, the J gene TRBJ2-1; possible D gene TRBD1, 5 bases. Germline V CDR1 and CDR2: PRHDT, FYEKMQ (reference sequence). Trimming removed 7 bases at V and 1 base at J, with 14 bases between. The CDR3 contains 15 residues. Drawing the rest from reference TRBV13 and TRBJ2-1, the complete variable domain is AAGVIQSPRHLIKEKRETATLKCYPIPRHDTVYWYQQGPGQDPQFLISFYEKMQSDKGSIPDRFSAQQFSDYHSELNMSSLELGDSALYFCASTLTGSSYNEQFFGPGTRLTVL.

The chain has TRBV11-2 and TRBJ1-2; TRBD1 is a possible D gene (5 bases). The germline V gene encodes CDR1 SGHAT and CDR2 FQNNGV. The CDR3 extends over 18 amino acids. With 5 bases removed from V and 2 bases from J, the gap between germline ends came to 24 bases. As DNA, the CDR3 is TGTGCCAGCAGCGACCTACGATTGTCGGGGGGGGACAACTATGGCTACACCTTC. As protein: CASSDLRLSGGDNYGYTF.

The gene calls are TRBV7-8 and TRBJ1-2, with 9 bases identical to TRBD1. CDR3 length equals 16 residues. The J segment lost 5 bases and the V segment lost 2 bases, leaving 9 bases of the junction unmatched. The germline gives CDR1 SGHVS, CDR2 FQNEAQ. CDR3 DNA sequence: TGTGCCAGCAGCTTAACCGGGACAGGGTTTCGGTATGGCTACACCTTC. This codes for CASSLTGTGFRYGYTF. Using reference TRBV7-8 and TRBJ1-2 for the parts outside the CDR3, the full variable domain is GAGVSQSPRYKVAKRGQDVALRCDPISGHVSLFWYQQALGQGPEFLTYFQNEAQLDKSGLPSDRFFAERPEGSVSTLKIQRTQQEDSAVYLCASSLTGTGFRYGYTFGSGTRLTVV.

The chain is built from TRBV2 and TRBJ2-3, with 8 bases identical to TRBD2. The germline V gene encodes CDR1 SNHLY and CDR2 FYNNEI. Trimming removed 8 bases from V and 4 bases from J; junction bases left unmatched: 2. The CDR3 is made up of 12 amino acids. CDR3 DNA: TGTGCCAGCCGGGAGGGCTCAGATACGCAGTATTTT. The encoded protein is CASREGSDTQYF.

V gene TRBV11-2 combines with J gene TRBJ2-2; a possible D gene is TRBD1 (5 bases). The germline CDR1 and CDR2 sequences are SGHAT and FQNNGV. V was shortened by 5 bases and J by 5 bases, with 12 bases between the two germline ends. The length of the CDR3 is 14 residues. The CDR3 is CASSRRVNTGELFF. The CDR3 DNA reads as TGTGCCAGCAGCCGCAGGGTGAATACCGGGGAGCTGTTTTTT.

J is TRBJ1-1 and V is TRBV11-2; possible D gene TRBD1, 5 bases. Trimming took 6 bases from V and 4 from J, leaving 15 bases between them. The germline V gene encodes CDR1 SGHAT and CDR2 FQNNGV. CDR3 length: 14 amino acids. The CDR3 DNA sequence: TGTGCCAGCAGTCCGAGCACAGGCCGCACTGAAGCTTTCTTT. It specifies CASSPSTGRTEAFF.

The chain combines TRBV7-2 with TRBJ2-1; D possibly uses TRBD1 or TRBD2 (6 bases each). The CDR3 is made up of 14 amino acids. Germline loops: CDR1 SGHTA, CDR2 FQGNSA. Trimming removed 4 bases from V and 7 bases from J, with 14 bases in between. The CDR3 region has the DNA TGTGCCAGCAGCTCAAAGAAAGGGGGGAATGAGCAGTTCTTC. Protein sequence: CASSSKKGGNEQFF.

J is TRBJ2-1 and V is TRBV29-1; 11 bases line up with TRBD2. V trimming: 7 bases; J trimming: 4 bases; junction bases outside the gene matches: 6. The CDR3 sequence is 14 residues long. Germline-derived CDR1 and CDR2 are SQVTM and ANQGSEA. The CDR3 nucleotides are TGCAGCGCGCTCGGGACTAGCGGATACAATGAGCAGTTCTTC. Its protein product is CSALGTSGYNEQFF.

CDR3 coding DNA: TGTGCCAGCATACCCGACAGGGGGAGTTCCTACGAGCAGTACTTC. Translating gives CASIPDRGSSYEQYF. This chain joins TRBV5-4 and TRBJ2-7; 9 positions match TRBD1. CDR3 length: 15 amino acids. CDR1 and CDR2 from the germline V gene are SGHNT and YYREEE (reference sequence). V was clipped by 6 bases and J by 1 base; unmatched bases: 8.

This clone was seen only a few times. This sample includes further DNA sequences coding for the same CDR3. CDR3 sequence reads: CASSYSTGGGNTIYF. CDR3 nucleotides: TGTGCCAGCAGTTACTCGACAGGGGGTGGAAACACCATATATTTT. The rearrangement joins TRBV6-5 to TRBJ1-3; 9 positions match TRBD1. This CDR3 spans 15 amino acids. Germline values: CDR1 MNHEY, CDR2 SVGAGI. V dropped 0 bases and J dropped 3; count of bases not matched to a gene: 0.